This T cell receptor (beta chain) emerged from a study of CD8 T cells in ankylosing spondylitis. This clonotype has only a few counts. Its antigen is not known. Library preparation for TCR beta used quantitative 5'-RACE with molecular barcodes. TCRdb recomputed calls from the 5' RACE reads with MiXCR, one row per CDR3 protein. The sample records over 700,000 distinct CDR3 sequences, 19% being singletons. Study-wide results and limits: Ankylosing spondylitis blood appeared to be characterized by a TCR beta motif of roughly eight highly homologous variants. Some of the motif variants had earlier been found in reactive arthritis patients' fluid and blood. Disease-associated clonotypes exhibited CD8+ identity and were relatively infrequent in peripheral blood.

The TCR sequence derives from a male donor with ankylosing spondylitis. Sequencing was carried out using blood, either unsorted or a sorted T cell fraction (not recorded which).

The CDR3, as DNA: TGTGCCAGCACCCCTCTAGGCGGAGCGAATGAAAAACTGTTTTTT. Translated, it gives CASTPLGGANEKLFF. The chain combines TRBV7-8 with TRBJ1-4; no reliable D call. Trimming shortened V by 7 bases and J by 5 bases, and 17 bases separated the two germline ends. CDR3 length: 15 amino acids. Looked up from germline, CDR1 is SGHVS and CDR2 is FQNEAQ. Looking up the rest from reference TRBV7-8 and TRBJ1-4 gives the full variable domain: GAGVSQSPRYKVAKRGQDVALRCDPISGHVSLFWYQQALGQGPEFLTYFQNEAQLDKSGLPSDRFFAERPEGSVSTLKIQRTQQEDSAVYLCASTPLGGANEKLFFGSGTQLSVL.